This T cell receptor (beta chain) was sequenced in a study of T cells after yellow fever vaccination. Study conclusions and caveats: Although most clonotypes did not, a small share appeared in both CD4 and CD8 compartments. Abundant bulk-population clonotypes could contaminate the FACS-sorted repertoires. Boosting was followed by the reappearance of most primary-vaccination clones (96% CD4, about 89% CD8).

Generation of TCR cDNA used 5'RACE template switching (which added a universal primer site and UMIs). TCRdb re-called the 5' RACE reads with MiXCR, one entry per CDR3 protein. The table includes about 340,000 distinct CDR3 sequences, 12% detected once. Unmatched junction bases numbered 6, after V lost 3 bases and J lost 3 bases. From germline, CDR1 is SGDLS and CDR2 YYNGEE. This CDR3 spans 15 amino acids. This clonotype was counted only a few times. Antigen unknown. The source material was CD4+ T cells sorted from PBMCs, sampled 15 days after the yellow fever booster vaccination. The receptor's source is a man between 18 and 29 years old who received the YFV17D yellow fever vaccine. V is TRBV9 and J is TRBJ1-1; 9 positions match TRBD1. The CDR3, as DNA: TGTGCCAGCAGCGCCAGGACAGGGGCAGACACTGAAGCTTTCTTT. It specifies CASSARTGADTEAFF.